The 24 T cell receptor beta chains below were found in one sample sequenced in a study of T-cell memory formation after mild COVID-19 (dated by TCRdb to about 2021). Libraries were made using 5' RACE. TCRdb shows the sequencer as Illumina NovaSeq 6000. The public reads were reanalyzed by TCRdb: fastp trimming at Q25, MiXCR alignment, in-frame beta chains only. Rows matching on CDR3 protein sequence are summarized as one entry with the most common DNA and genes. This sample is represented by approximately 340,000 distinct CDR3 sequences; 15% of them were singletons. About 20% of the sample rests with the top ten. The specimen was PBMCs or a T cell subset sorted from them (not recorded which). The receptors were gathered from a man aged 18-30 years who had mild COVID-19 (a few samples of this study predate the infection). The sample titles of this study are shuffled in the database, so cell type and time point are left out; the donor was told from shared clones.

The V call is TRBV7-3, the J call TRBJ2-3, with TRBD1 as a possible D gene (5 bases). CDR3 length: 14 amino acids. Trimming took off 5 bases at V and 5 bases at J, with 14 bases between the two ends. Germline V CDR1 and CDR2: SGHTA, FQGTGA. The CDR3 reads CASSPRQIEDTQYF. The CDR3 nucleotides are TGTGCCAGCAGCCCCAGACAGATTGAAGATACGCAGTATTTT.

The sample holds a few counts of this clonotype. V is TRBV9 and J is TRBJ2-3; the D is unclear. V was cut by 1 base and J by 3 bases, with 12 bases left in between. This CDR3 is 15 amino acids long. In germline, CDR1 is SGDLS, CDR2 YYNGEE. This CDR3 is CASSVYSGMTDTQYF. The CDR3 DNA sequence: TGTGCCAGCAGCGTATACTCGGGTATGACAGATACGCAGTATTTT.

DNA of the CDR3: TGCGCCAGCCGCGCTACTAGTATGGAGACCCAGTACTTC. Amino acid sequence: CASRATSMETQYF. V is TRBV5-1 and J is TRBJ2-5, with D possibly TRBD2 on 5 matching bases. Germline V gives CDR1 SGHRS, CDR2 YFSETQ. V was cut by 7 bases and J by 5 bases, with 15 bases left in between. CDR3 length equals 13 residues.

The chain joins TRBV5-8 to TRBJ2-2, with 8 bases aligning to TRBD1. The CDR3 is 18 residues long. Germline loops: CDR1 SGHTS, CDR2 YDEGEE. V trimming: 4 bases; J trimming: 0 bases; junction bases outside the gene matches: 11. CDR3 DNA sequence: TGTGCCAGCAGCGGGACAGGACAAACCTACACGAACACCGGGGAGCTGTTTTTT. It translates to CASSGTGQTYTNTGELFF. Filled out from reference TRBV5-8 and TRBJ2-2, the complete variable domain reads EAGVTQSPTHLIKTRGQQATLRCSPISGHTSVYWYQQALGLGLQFLLWYDEGEERNRGNFPPRFSGRQFPNYSSELNVNALELEDSALYLCASSGTGQTYTNTGELFFGEGSRLTVL.

The chain combines TRBV5-4 with TRBJ1-1; no reliable D call. Germline CDR1 reads SGHNT; CDR2 reads YYREEE (reference sequence). This CDR3 is built from 14 residues. V shed 7 bases and J shed 0 bases, with 13 bases lying between them. CDR3 loop: CASGAREMNTEAFF. CDR3 DNA sequence: TGTGCCAGCGGTGCGAGGGAAATGAACACTGAAGCTTTCTTT.

This clonotype turned up a few times. The CDR3 DNA reads as TGTGCCAGCAGCTTAGGCAGCAGGGGGTTTGGAAACACCATATATTTT. Encoded protein: CASSLGSRGFGNTIYF. The gene calls are TRBV7-9 and TRBJ1-3; 7 bases are shared with TRBD1. The V and J ends lost 1 base and 3 bases, in that order; junction bases with no gene match: 6. The CDR3 length is 16 residues. From germline, CDR1 is SEHNR and CDR2 FQNEAQ (reference sequence). Based on the CDR3 plus reference TRBV7-9 and TRBJ1-3, the full variable domain is DTGVSQNPRHKITKRGQNVTFRCDPISEHNRLYWYRQTLGQGPEFLTYFQNEAQLEKSRLLSDRFSAERPKGSFSTLEIQRTEQGDSAMYLCASSLGSRGFGNTIYFGEGSWLTVV.

This chain connects TRBV15 to TRBJ1-1; tentative D call: TRBD1 (5 bases). The V and J ends lost 0 bases and 1 base respectively, with 9 bases between them. This CDR3 region has 15 residues. CDR1 is LNHNV, CDR2 YYDKDF, per germline (reference sequence). CDR3 sequence reads: CATSRDRGRNTEAFF. The CDR3 DNA sequence: TGTGCCACCAGCAGAGATCGGGGGAGGAACACTGAAGCTTTCTTT.

This clonotype was picked up a small number of times. The J gene is TRBJ2-7, the V gene TRBV12-3 or TRBV12-4; D is uncertain. With 1 base removed from V and 6 bases from J, the gap between germline ends came to 13 bases. This CDR3 contains 14 residues. CDR3 sequence reads: CASSLGWEGSEQYV. In nucleotides, the CDR3 is TGTGCCAGCAGTTTAGGCTGGGAAGGGTCCGAGCAGTACGTC.

This clonotype was picked up many times. The rearrangement uses TRBV5-6 and TRBJ2-3, with 10 bases aligning to TRBD1. The CDR3 has 14 amino acids. Germline values: CDR1 SGHDT, CDR2 YYEEEE. The CDR3 nucleotides are TGTGCTTACTCCGGGACAGGGGATCAAGATACGCAGTATTTT. This encodes CAYSGTGDQDTQYF.

The V call is TRBV7-2, the J call TRBJ1-1; 10 bases line up with TRBD1. Germline V lookup: CDR1 SGHTA, CDR2 FQGNSA. V lost 1 base to trimming and J lost 3 bases; unmatched junction nucleotides: 2. This CDR3 region has 15 residues. CDR3 sequence (DNA): TGTGCCAGCAGCTTAGACGGGACAGGGGACACTGAAGCTTTCTTT. It yields the protein CASSLDGTGDTEAFF.

The sample holds a few counts of this clonotype. The chain joins TRBV12-3 or TRBV12-4 to TRBJ2-1, with D possibly TRBD2 on 6 matching bases. V lost 2 bases and J lost 4, with 9 bases in between. The CDR3 spans 14 residues. The CDR3 DNA follows: TGTGCCAGCAGTTTACGGGACTTGTACAATGAGCAGTTCTTC. This gives the protein CASSLRDLYNEQFF.

The J gene is TRBJ1-6, the V gene TRBV6-5, with D maybe TRBD1 (5 bases). Germline V CDR1 and CDR2: MNHEY, SVGAGI. The CDR3 is made up of 15 amino acids. V was shortened by 6 bases and J by 8 bases, with 17 bases between the two germline ends. The CDR3 loop is CASSPPGRVDSPLHF. The DNA of the CDR3 is TGTGCCAGCAGCCCCCCAGGGCGGGTGGATTCACCCCTCCACTTT.

The chain links TRBV7-2 to TRBJ1-1, with D possibly TRBD1 on 5 matching bases. The germline gives CDR1 SGHTA, CDR2 FQGNSA. The CDR3 totals 14 residues. With 1 base removed from V and 10 bases from J, the gap between germline ends came to 16 bases. The CDR3 nucleotides are TGTGCCAGCAGCTTAGAATCGCCGGGACGGGTAGCTTTCTTT. This translates into CASSLESPGRVAFF.

The rearrangement uses TRBV18 and TRBJ1-1, with TRBD1 identical over 10 bases. The CDR3 is 16 residues long. The trim removed 5 bases at V and 1 base at J, leaving 7 bases unmatched. Per the germline V gene, CDR1 is KGHSH and CDR2 is LQKENI. The CDR3 DNA reads TGTGCCAGCTCATCGGGACAGGGGAGACCGAACACTGAAGCTTTCTTT. Protein sequence: CASSSGQGRPNTEAFF.

The table lists this clonotype with a few counts. The rearrangement joins TRBV7-2 to TRBJ2-3; D not certain. The CDR3 sequence is 13 residues long. Germline V lookup: CDR1 SGHTA, CDR2 FQGNSA. V was cut by 3 bases and J by 2 bases, with 6 bases left in between. CDR3 region: CASSFLFTDTQYF. CDR3 sequence (DNA): TGTGCCAGCAGCTTCCTTTTCACAGATACGCAGTATTTT.

This clonotype was seen more than once but under ten times. The rearrangement joins TRBV15 to TRBJ2-7; 16 positions match TRBD2. CDR1 LNHNV and CDR2 YYDKDF come from the germline V gene (reference sequence). The J segment lost 3 bases and the V segment lost 5 bases, leaving 7 bases of the junction unmatched. The length of the CDR3 is 17 residues. CDR3 in amino acids: CATSAGLAGGSFYEQYF. CDR3 bases: TGTGCCACCAGCGCGGGACTAGCGGGGGGGTCATTCTACGAGCAGTACTTC.

This clonotype has a handful of counts. This chain connects TRBV6-2 or TRBV6-3 to TRBJ2-7; D is perhaps TRBD1 or TRBD2 (5 bases each). Per the germline V gene, CDR1 is MNHEY and CDR2 is SVGEGT. V shed 2 bases and J shed 2 bases, with 10 bases lying between them. The CDR3 contains 14 residues. CDR3 amino acids: CASSYGTGPYEQYF. The CDR3 nucleotides read TGTGCCAGCAGTTACGGGACGGGGCCCTACGAGCAGTACTTC.

This chain links TRBV2 with TRBJ2-5; 7 nucleotides match TRBD2. CDR3 size: 14 residues. V shed 1 base and J 5 bases; nucleotides not matched to a gene: 4. Per germline, CDR1 SNHLY and CDR2 FYNNEI. This CDR3 is CASSEGTGRETQYF. CDR3 bases: TGTGCCAGCAGTGAAGGTACCGGGAGGGAGACCCAGTACTTC.

The chain carries TRBV6-2 or TRBV6-3 and TRBJ2-3; 10 bases line up with TRBD2. The CDR3 covers 19 residues. Germline V gene lookup returns CDR1 MNHEY and CDR2 SVGEGT. The junction had 13 bases not matched to a gene; V was cut back by 2 bases and J by 2 bases. CDR3 bases: TGTGCCAGCAGTTACGATGCAGCGGGGGGGCTCTCTATCACAGATACGCAGTATTTT. This gives the protein CASSYDAAGGLSITDTQYF.

This clonotype has just one count. The chain couples TRBV30 to TRBJ1-5; TRBD1 is a possible D gene (6 bases). V was cut by 0 bases and J by 6 bases, with 15 bases left in between. Germline CDR1 reads GTSNPN; CDR2 reads SVGIG (reference sequence). The CDR3 consists of 15 residues. The CDR3 sequence is CAWSVGQGSFQPQHF. CDR3 bases: TGTGCCTGGAGTGTAGGTCAGGGGTCTTTTCAGCCCCAGCATTTT.

The chain is built from TRBV29-1 and TRBJ1-3; 9 nucleotides line up with TRBD1. Germline V CDR1 and CDR2: SQVTM, ANQGSEA. The junction had 8 bases not matched to a gene; V was cut back by 6 bases and J by 2 bases. CDR3 size: 15 residues. The CDR3 DNA follows: TGCAGCGTGGGAGGACAGGGGAAAGCTGGAAACACCATATATTTT. The encoded protein is CSVGGQGKAGNTIYF.

This clonotype was seen only a few times. This CDR3 reads CASSYSGPGGEAFF. DNA of the CDR3: TGTGCCAGCAGTTACTCAGGGCCAGGGGGTGAAGCTTTCTTT. V gene TRBV6-5 combines with J gene TRBJ1-1; 7 nucleotides line up with TRBD1. The CDR3 spans 14 residues. Unmatched junction bases numbered 5, after V lost 0 bases and J lost 7 bases. Germline CDR1 and CDR2: MNHEY and SVGAGI.

This clonotype came up many times. V usage is TRBV6-6 and J usage is TRBJ1-5; 10 bases match TRBD1. The trim removed 6 bases at V and 7 bases at J, leaving 3 bases unmatched. The length of the CDR3 is 13 residues. Germline V gene sequence: CDR1 MNHNY, CDR2 SVGAGI (reference sequence). CDR3 nucleotide sequence: TGTGCCAGCAGCGAGGGACAGGGGCAGCCCCAGCATTTT. Translating gives CASSEGQGQPQHF.

This chain connects TRBV7-9 to TRBJ2-1; the D gene is possibly TRBD2 (5 bases). The germline V gene encodes CDR1 SEHNR and CDR2 FQNEAQ (reference sequence). The length of the CDR3 is 14 residues. V lost 3 bases to trimming and J lost 3 bases, with 9 bases between them. The CDR3 sequence: CASSFSRGYNEQFF. The CDR3 region has the DNA TGTGCCAGCAGCTTTTCCCGGGGCTACAATGAGCAGTTCTTC.